These 11 T cell receptor beta chains were all obtained from the same sample, sequenced in a study of blood T cell repertoires in COVID-19 (dated by TCRdb to 2018 to 2020). Library preparation used the immunoSEQ multiplex PCR assay. The clones in this table, taken by TCRdb from immuneACCESS, are in-frame only. Not every clone is retained; where verified, under half of the shortfall comes from an unresolved V gene, and the cause of the rest is unknown. This sample has about 340,000 clones in its table, and around 80% of those were observed once. The ten most abundant clones make up 2.5% to 3.5% of the sample. The source material was peripheral blood. These TCRs come from a young man with active or convalescent COVID-19.

This clone was picked up a small number of times. The rearrangement uses TRBV2 and TRBJ1-4; D call uncertain. Trimming took off 7 bases at V and 0 bases at J, with 18 bases between the two ends. This CDR3 is 17 amino acids long. The germline gives CDR1 SNHLY, CDR2 FYNNEI. This chain's CDR3 is CASKSPYPLSTNEKLFF. CDR3 nucleotide sequence: TGTGCCAGCAAATCTCCTTATCCTCTCTCAACTAATGAAAAACTGTTTTTT.

The chain has TRBV19 and TRBJ2-4; D remains unclear. Trimming cost V 5 bases and J 8 bases, with 7 bases left between them. Germline values: CDR1 LNHDA, CDR2 SQIVND (reference sequence). CDR3 length: 11 residues. In DNA form, the CDR3 reads TGTGCCAGTAGTTCCGGGTACATTCAGTACTTC. Protein sequence: CASSSGYIQYF.

The CDR3 here is CASTTAAGGADTQYF. The DNA of the CDR3 is TGCGCCAGCACCACCGCAGCGGGGGGGGCAGATACGCAGTATTTT. The rearrangement links TRBV5-1 to TRBJ2-3, with TRBD2 matching 10 bases. CDR3 length equals 15 residues. V lost 6 bases and J lost 4; bases outside the gene matches: 8. Germline V gives CDR1 SGHRS, CDR2 YFSETQ.

The CDR3 bases are TGTGCCAGCAGCCAAGGGAGACTAGCGGGAGGGCCCTACAATGAGCAGTTCTTC. Protein product: CASSQGRLAGGPYNEQFF. V usage is TRBV4-2 and J usage is TRBJ2-1, with TRBD2 identical over 14 bases. V gave up 1 base and J gave up 2 bases; unmatched junction bases: 4. The CDR3 loop spans 18 amino acids. Germline V gene data show CDR1 as LGHNA and CDR2 as YNFKEQ.

This chain joins TRBV2 and TRBJ1-1; D gene ambiguous. Trimming removed 6 bases from V and 2 bases from J, with 13 bases in between. This CDR3 has 14 amino acids. CDR1 and CDR2 (germline): SNHLY, FYNNEI. The CDR3 DNA is TGTGCCAGCAGGCACGGGGTAGAAAACACTGAAGCTTTCTTT. Amino acids: CASRHGVENTEAFF.

J is TRBJ1-4 and V is TRBV21-1; TRBD1, the D gene given by the table, was not confirmed from the DNA. TRBV21-1 is designated a pseudogene. The CDR3 contains 13 residues. CDR3: CASSVRSGTEIVF. The CDR3 DNA is TGTGCCAGCAGCGTTCGTTCCGGGACAGAAATTGTTTTT.

The chain joins TRBV6-1 to TRBJ2-4; maybe TRBD2 (5 bases). The CDR3 has 14 amino acids. With 1 base removed from V and 4 bases from J, the gap between germline ends came to 8 bases. Germline lookup yields CDR1 MNHNS and CDR2 SASEGT. The DNA for the CDR3 is TGTGCCAGCAGTGAAGAGGACTTGAAAAACATTCAGTACTTC. This sequence encodes CASSEEDLKNIQYF.

This chain links TRBV11-2 with TRBJ1-3; D perhaps matches TRBD1 (5 bases). Trimming took 6 bases from V and 1 from J, leaving 13 bases between them. This CDR3 is 15 amino acids long. Germline-derived CDR1 and CDR2 are SGHAT and FQNNGV. CDR3 coding DNA: TGTGCCAGCAGTAAGGAAGGGGCTTCTGGAAACACCATATATTTT. Amino acids: CASSKEGASGNTIYF.

This chain connects TRBV7-9 to TRBJ2-3; 11 nucleotides match TRBD2. J gave up 4 bases and V 4 bases, and 10 bases lay outside the gene matches. The germline V gene has CDR1 SEHNR and CDR2 FQNEAQ (reference sequence). The CDR3 contains 17 residues. CDR3 in DNA: TGTGCCAGCAGCTCTCCGGGACTAGCGGAGTGGGCAGATACGCAGTATTTT. It yields the protein CASSSPGLAEWADTQYF.

This clone was seen more than once but under ten times. V and J are TRBV19 and TRBJ2-5; 12 bases are a match to TRBD2. Trimming took 3 bases from V and 4 from J; bases not matched to a gene: 6. The CDR3 is 16 amino acids. Germline CDR1 is LNHDA and CDR2 is SQIVND (reference sequence). CDR3 loop: CASSILTSGGRETQYF. CDR3 nucleotides: TGTGCCAGTAGTATCCTGACTAGCGGGGGCCGAGAGACCCAGTACTTC.

This rearrangement joins TRBV10-3 to TRBJ2-5; 7 bases are a match to TRBD1. V shed 3 bases and J 3 bases; nucleotides not matched to a gene: 1. The CDR3 is 13 amino acids. From germline, CDR1 is ENHRY and CDR2 SYGVKD. The CDR3 DNA follows: TGTGCCATCAGTGATGGGACAGAAGAGACCCAGTACTTC. It codes for CAISDGTEETQYF.